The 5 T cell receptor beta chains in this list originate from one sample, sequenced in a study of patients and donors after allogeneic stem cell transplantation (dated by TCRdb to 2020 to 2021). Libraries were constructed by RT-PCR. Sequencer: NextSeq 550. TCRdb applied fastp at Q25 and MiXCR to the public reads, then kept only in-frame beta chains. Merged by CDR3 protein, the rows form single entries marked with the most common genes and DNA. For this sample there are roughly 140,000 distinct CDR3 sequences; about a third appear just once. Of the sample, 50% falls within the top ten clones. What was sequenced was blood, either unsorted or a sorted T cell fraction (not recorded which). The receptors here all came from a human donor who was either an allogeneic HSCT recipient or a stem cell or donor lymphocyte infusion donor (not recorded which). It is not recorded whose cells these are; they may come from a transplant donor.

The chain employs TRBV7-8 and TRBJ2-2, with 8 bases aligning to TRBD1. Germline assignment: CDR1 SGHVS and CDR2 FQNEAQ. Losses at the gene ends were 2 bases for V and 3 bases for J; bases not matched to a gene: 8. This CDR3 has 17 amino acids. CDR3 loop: CASSLKWQGADTGELFF. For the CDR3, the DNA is TGTGCCAGCAGCTTAAAATGGCAGGGGGCCGACACCGGGGAGCTGTTTTTT.

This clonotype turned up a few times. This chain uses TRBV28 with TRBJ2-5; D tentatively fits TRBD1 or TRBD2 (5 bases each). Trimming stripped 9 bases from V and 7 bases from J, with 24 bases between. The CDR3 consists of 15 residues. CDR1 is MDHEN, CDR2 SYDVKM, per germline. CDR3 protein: CASWTRGRREGTQYF. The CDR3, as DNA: TGTGCCAGTTGGACCCGGGGCAGGCGAGAGGGGACCCAGTACTTC.

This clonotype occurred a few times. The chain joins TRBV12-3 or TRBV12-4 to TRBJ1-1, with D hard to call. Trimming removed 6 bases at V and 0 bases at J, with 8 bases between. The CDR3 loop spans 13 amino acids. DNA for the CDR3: TGTGCCAGCAGGGGAAGCTTGAACACTGAAGCTTTCTTT. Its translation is CASRGSLNTEAFF.

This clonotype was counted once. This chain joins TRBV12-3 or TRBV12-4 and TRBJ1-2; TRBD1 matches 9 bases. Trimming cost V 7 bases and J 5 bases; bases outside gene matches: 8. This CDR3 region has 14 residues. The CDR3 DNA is TGTGCCAGCAAGAGCACAGGGGGCGAGTATGGCTACACCTTC. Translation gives CASKSTGGEYGYTF.

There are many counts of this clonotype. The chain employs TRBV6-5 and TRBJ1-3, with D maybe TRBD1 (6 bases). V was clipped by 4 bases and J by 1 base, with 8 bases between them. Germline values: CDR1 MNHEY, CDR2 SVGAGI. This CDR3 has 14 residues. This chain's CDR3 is CASSLQGSGNTIYF. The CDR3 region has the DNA TGTGCCAGCAGTTTACAGGGTTCTGGAAACACCATATATTTT.